Below are 27 T cell receptor beta chains sequenced from a single sample in a study of blood T cell repertoires in COVID-19. Clones were sequenced by immunoSEQ multiplex PCR, and TCRdb holds only the in-frame ones, with some missing. The sample lists about 100,000 clones; roughly 85% were seen once. The sample taken for sequencing was peripheral blood. The source is a woman aged 70-85 years with active or convalescent COVID-19.

The gene calls are TRBV30 and TRBJ2-4; TRBD1 agrees at 7 bases. Germline-derived CDR1 and CDR2 are GTSNPN and SVGIG (reference sequence). J gave up 2 bases and V 3 bases, and 4 bases lay outside the gene matches. The CDR3 loop spans 14 amino acids. The CDR3 DNA reads as TGTGCCTGGAGCTCGACAGGGACCAAAAACATTCAGTACTTC. This codes for CAWSSTGTKNIQYF. The whole variable domain, remainder taken from reference TRBV30 and TRBJ2-4, is SQTIHQWPATLVQPVGSPLSLECTVEGTSNPNLYWYRQAAGRGLQLLFYSVGIGQISSEVPQNLSASRPQDRQFILSSKKLLLSDSGFYLCAWSSTGTKNIQYFGAGTRLSVL.

This clone was seen just once. The J gene is TRBJ1-2, the V gene TRBV15; 11 bases are a match to TRBD1. The V and J ends lost 0 bases and 4 bases, in that order; junction bases with no gene match: 4. Germline V CDR1 and CDR2: LNHNV, YYDKDF (reference sequence). The CDR3 covers 16 residues. The CDR3 loop is CATSREDRGLIYGYTF. The DNA for the CDR3 is TGTGCCACCAGCAGAGAGGACAGGGGGCTTATCTATGGCTACACCTTC.

This chain uses TRBV5-6 with TRBJ1-4, with TRBD1 identical over 8 bases. The ends lost 3 bases at V and 3 bases at J; junction bases unmatched: 10. The CDR3 length is 17 residues. Germline CDR1 SGHDT, CDR2 YYEEEE. The CDR3 DNA follows: TGTGCCAGCAGCTACCTACTCCAGGGGGCGTCTAATGAAAAACTGTTTTTT. Translated: CASSYLLQGASNEKLFF.

The chain employs TRBV4-1 and TRBJ1-5; D may be TRBD1 (5 bases). The CDR3 totals 14 residues. CDR1 MGHRA and CDR2 YSYEKL come from the germline V gene. V was shortened by 1 base and J by 3 bases, with 7 bases between the two germline ends. CDR3 sequence reads: CASSQAGFNQPQHF. Here the CDR3 DNA reads TGCGCCAGCAGCCAAGCAGGGTTCAATCAGCCCCAGCATTTT.

The chain couples TRBV5-1 to TRBJ2-2; D gene ambiguous. With 2 bases removed from V and 4 bases from J, the gap between germline ends came to 6 bases. In germline, CDR1 is SGHRS, CDR2 YFSETQ. CDR3 size: 13 residues. DNA for the CDR3: TGCGCCAGCAGCTTTGACTTCACCGGGGAGCTGTTTTTT. As protein: CASSFDFTGELFF.

The rearrangement joins TRBV9 to TRBJ2-3; D possibly corresponds to TRBD2 (6 bases). V was shortened by 4 bases and J by 4 bases, with 13 bases between the two germline ends. Germline V gene data show CDR1 as SGDLS and CDR2 as YYNGEE. The length of the CDR3 is 14 residues. The CDR3 reads CASSTRSSADTQYF. As DNA, the CDR3 is TGTGCCAGCAGCACTCGGTCTAGCGCAGATACGCAGTATTTT.

The CDR3 nucleotides read TGTGCCAGCTCACCGCGGACTAGCGGGGGTACGAACACCGGGGAGCTGTTTTTT. Translated, it gives CASSPRTSGGTNTGELFF. The chain combines TRBV18 with TRBJ2-2, with 13 bases fitting TRBD2. Looked up from germline, CDR1 is KGHSH and CDR2 is LQKENI. J gave up 0 bases and V 3 bases, and 4 bases lay outside the gene matches. CDR3 length: 18 amino acids.

This rearrangement joins TRBV2 to TRBJ2-3; TRBD2 matches 11 bases. CDR1 and CDR2 (germline): SNHLY, FYNNEI. V shed 5 bases and J 0 bases; nucleotides not matched to a gene: 7. CDR3 length equals 17 residues. The CDR3 DNA follows: TGTGCCAGCAGTAGGACTAGCGGGCCAACTAGCACAGATACGCAGTATTTT. This sequence encodes CASSRTSGPTSTDTQYF.

This chain joins TRBV7-2 and TRBJ2-3, with TRBD2 identical over 12 bases. Germline CDR1 and CDR2: SGHTA and FQGNSA. The trim removed 6 bases at V and 4 bases at J, leaving 2 bases unmatched. This CDR3 has 14 amino acids. The CDR3 region has the DNA TGTGCCAGCAGAAGGACTAGCGGGGCAGATACGCAGTATTTT. Translating it yields CASRRTSGADTQYF.

In DNA, the CDR3 is TGCGCCAGCAGCGGGGGGGCAGTCAGAAATGAAAAACTGTTTTTT. This translates into CASSGGAVRNEKLFF. This chain links TRBV5-1 with TRBJ1-4; D may be TRBD1 (6 bases). The germline V and J ends were trimmed by 4 bases and 5 bases, with 15 bases remaining between them. The CDR3 length is 15 residues. Germline CDR1 and CDR2: SGHRS and YFSETQ.

The chain employs TRBV28 and TRBJ1-1, with TRBD1 identical over 8 bases. The CDR3 is 16 residues long. Per germline, CDR1 MDHEN and CDR2 SYDVKM. The ends lost 5 bases at V and 2 bases at J; junction bases unmatched: 10. The DNA for the CDR3 is TGTGCCAGCAGTCTAAATCAGGGGGCTGGTAACACTGAAGCTTTCTTT. Its protein product is CASSLNQGAGNTEAFF. Complete variable domain (other parts from reference TRBV28 and TRBJ1-1): DVKVTQSSRYLVKRTGEKVFLECVQDMDHENMFWYRQDPGLGLRLIYFSYDVKMKEKGDIPEGYSVSREKKERFSLILESASTNQTSMYLCASSLNQGAGNTEAFFGQGTRLTVV.

Only a few counts were recorded for this clone. The V and J genes are TRBV2 and TRBJ2-1, with 16 nucleotides matching TRBD2. V was clipped by 10 bases and J by 13 bases; unmatched bases: 7. Germline values: CDR1 SNHLY, CDR2 FYNNEI. There are 13 residues in the CDR3. CDR3 in amino acids: CATTGTSGGAQFF. The DNA for the CDR3 is TGTGCCACCACCGGGACTAGCGGGGGGGCCCAGTTCTTC.

This clone has a single count. This chain joins TRBV5-6 and TRBJ2-7, with TRBD1 identical over 7 bases. Unmatched junction bases numbered 7, after V lost 5 bases and J lost 5 bases. This CDR3 contains 13 residues. From germline, CDR1 is SGHDT and CDR2 YYEEEE. CDR3 DNA: TGTGCCAGCAGTTCCCGACAGGGCAACGAGCAGTACTTC. Translated, it gives CASSSRQGNEQYF.

The chain has TRBV6-5 and TRBJ2-6; no definite D call. Germline V gene lookup returns CDR1 MNHEY and CDR2 SVGAGI. The V and J ends lost 7 bases and 0 bases respectively, with 7 bases between them. The CDR3 spans 14 residues. The chain's CDR3 is CASTYISGANVLTF. The CDR3 DNA follows: TGTGCCAGCACGTACATCTCTGGGGCCAACGTCCTGACTTTC.

The rearrangement uses TRBV28 and TRBJ2-6; weak D call: TRBD1 (6 bases). Germline lookup yields CDR1 MDHEN and CDR2 SYDVKM. The CDR3 consists of 15 residues. The V end was cut by 6 bases, the J end by 4 bases, with 13 bases between. The CDR3 is CASRSTGQGANVLTF. The DNA for the CDR3 is TGTGCCAGCAGATCCACAGGGCAAGGGGCCAACGTCCTGACTTTC. The full variable domain, in which reference TRBV28 and TRBJ2-6 provide the parts outside the CDR3, is DVKVTQSSRYLVKRTGEKVFLECVQDMDHENMFWYRQDPGLGLRLIYFSYDVKMKEKGDIPEGYSVSREKKERFSLILESASTNQTSMYLCASRSTGQGANVLTFGAGSRLTVL.

The V gene is TRBV18, the J gene TRBJ1-1; 10 nucleotides match TRBD1. Per germline, CDR1 KGHSH and CDR2 LQKENI. V was pared by 4 bases and J by 0 bases, with 2 bases of the junction left unmatched. This CDR3 spans 15 amino acids. CDR3 nucleotide sequence: TGTGCCAGCTCACGGGGACAGGGGATGAACACTGAAGCTTTCTTT. Protein sequence: CASSRGQGMNTEAFF.

This chain uses TRBV3-1 (or the pseudogene TRBV3-2) with TRBJ2-7; 7 positions agree with TRBD1. The CDR3 extends over 14 amino acids. Germline V lookup: CDR1 LGHDT, CDR2 YNNKEL (reference sequence). V dropped 1 base and J dropped 8; count of bases not matched to a gene: 8. Here the CDR3 reads CASSQGQGRIQQYF. In DNA form, the CDR3 reads TGTGCCAGCAGCCAAGGACAGGGAAGGATCCAGCAGTACTTC.

This chain uses TRBV6-5 with TRBJ1-2, with no clear D. V was cut by 7 bases and J by 4 bases, with 13 bases left in between. Per the germline V gene, CDR1 is MNHEY and CDR2 is SVGAGI. The CDR3 extends over 13 amino acids. The CDR3 is CASKSIGSYGYTF. DNA for the CDR3: TGTGCCAGCAAAAGTATCGGGAGCTATGGCTACACCTTC.

The chain is built from TRBV28 and TRBJ2-5; 10 bases are a match to TRBD1. Germline V lookup: CDR1 MDHEN, CDR2 SYDVKM. This CDR3 has 16 residues. V was clipped by 5 bases and J by 3 bases; unmatched bases: 9. This CDR3 is CASSLQPGTGEETQYF. CDR3 nucleotides: TGTGCCAGCAGTCTTCAACCCGGGACAGGGGAAGAGACCCAGTACTTC.

This clone has a handful of counts. The chain combines TRBV28 with TRBJ1-2; no firm D call. Between the trimmed V and J ends, which lost 2 bases and 2 bases, there was a span of 12 bases. This CDR3 is 15 amino acids long. Germline CDR1 is MDHEN and CDR2 is SYDVKM. CDR3 sequence: CASSLTSTPNYGYTF. The CDR3 coding sequence is TGTGCCAGCAGTTTAACCTCGACACCAAACTATGGCTACACCTTC.

This chain links TRBV19 with TRBJ1-1; weak D call: TRBD1 (5 bases). V was pared by 3 bases and J by 5 bases, with 13 bases between. CDR1 is LNHDA and CDR2 is SQIVND in the germline V gene (reference sequence). The CDR3 has 14 amino acids. CDR3 protein: CASSIREVVTEAFF. DNA of the CDR3: TGTGCCAGTAGTATCAGGGAGGTGGTGACTGAAGCTTTCTTT.

This clone occurred once. The chain is built from TRBV9 and TRBJ1-2; possible D gene TRBD1, 5 bases. The CDR3 extends over 15 amino acids. Germline loops: CDR1 SGDLS, CDR2 YYNGEE. Trimming pared 0 bases from V and 7 bases from J, leaving 16 bases between. In DNA, the CDR3 is TGTGCCAGCAGCGTAGCTCTTTCGTGGGGCGGTGGCTACACCTTC. It is translated as CASSVALSWGGGYTF.

On this clone itself: The sample has other DNA sequences that encode this CDR3 too. This chain uses TRBV5-4 with TRBJ1-1, with D uncertain. This CDR3 has 14 residues. The V gene lost 4 bases and the J gene lost 8 bases, with 18 bases spanning the gap. Looked up from germline, CDR1 is SGHNT and CDR2 is YYREEE (reference sequence). As DNA, the CDR3 is TGTGCCAGCAGCCTTGAAGGCGGCCGAACAGAAGCTTTCTTT. Translated: CASSLEGGRTEAFF.

This chain connects TRBV30 to TRBJ2-3; the D is unclear. There are 13 residues in the CDR3. Germline loops: CDR1 GTSNPN, CDR2 SVGIG (reference sequence). V was shortened by 0 bases and J by 3 bases, with 7 bases between the two germline ends. Written as DNA, the CDR3 is TGTGCCTGGAGTGTACTGCGAACAGATACGCAGTATTTT. It codes for CAWSVLRTDTQYF.

The V and J genes are TRBV6-5 and TRBJ2-1, with 7 nucleotides matching TRBD2. CDR1 is MNHEY, CDR2 SVGAGI, per germline. This CDR3 is 13 amino acids long. Trimming removed 0 bases from V and 15 bases from J; junction bases left unmatched: 8. The CDR3 DNA reads as TGTGCCAGCAGTTACTCCCCAGGCGGGAGCGGGTTCTTC. Its protein is CASSYSPGGSGFF.

The V call is TRBV5-8, the J call TRBJ2-7, with D possibly matching TRBD1 (6 bases). The length of the CDR3 is 16 residues. Per the germline V gene, CDR1 is SGHTS and CDR2 is YDEGEE. The V and J ends lost 0 bases and 1 base respectively, with 14 bases between them. CDR3 amino acids: CASSLGFAGASYEQYF. CDR3 bases: TGTGCCAGCAGCTTGGGATTTGCAGGGGCTTCCTACGAGCAGTACTTC.

This chain connects TRBV5-1 to TRBJ2-1; 8 positions match TRBD1. J was trimmed by 7 bases and V by 4 bases; bases with no gene match: 4. Germline loops: CDR1 SGHRS, CDR2 YFSETQ. This CDR3 is built from 13 residues. The CDR3 region has the DNA TGCGCCAGCAGCCTGGGACAGGCTAATGAGCAGTTCTTC. Its protein is CASSLGQANEQFF.